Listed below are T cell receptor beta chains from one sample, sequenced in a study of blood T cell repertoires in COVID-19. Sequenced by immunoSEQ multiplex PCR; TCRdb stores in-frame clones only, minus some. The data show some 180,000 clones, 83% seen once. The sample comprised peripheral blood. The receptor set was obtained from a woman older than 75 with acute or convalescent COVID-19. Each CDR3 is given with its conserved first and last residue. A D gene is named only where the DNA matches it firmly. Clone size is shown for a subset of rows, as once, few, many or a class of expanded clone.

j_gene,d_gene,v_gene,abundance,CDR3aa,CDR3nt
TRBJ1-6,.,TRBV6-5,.,CASSYSSAGLNSPLHF,TGTGCCAGCAGTTACTCTTCTGCAGGGCTTAATTCACCCCTCCACTTT
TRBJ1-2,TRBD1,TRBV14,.,CASSHMDRGYTF,TGTGCCAGCAGCCATATGGACAGGGGCTACACCTTC
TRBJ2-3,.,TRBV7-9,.,CASSRPGQVGTTDTQYF,TGTGCCAGCAGCAGACCCGGACAAGTAGGAACCACAGATACGCAGTATTTT
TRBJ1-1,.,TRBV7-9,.,CASSQNTGNTEAFF,TGTGCCAGCAGCCAGAACACAGGGAACACTGAAGCTTTCTTT
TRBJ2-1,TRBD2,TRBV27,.,CASLSVAGGPNEQFF,TGTGCCAGCCTCAGTGTAGCGGGAGGGCCTAATGAGCAGTTCTTC
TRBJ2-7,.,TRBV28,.,CASRTSFRPEQYF,TGTGCCAGCAGGACTAGTTTTCGTCCCGAGCAGTACTTC
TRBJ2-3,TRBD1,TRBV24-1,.,CATSGDSKRNTQYF,TGTGCCACCAGTGGGGACAGCAAGCGGAATACGCAGTATTTT
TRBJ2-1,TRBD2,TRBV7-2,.,CASSLSAGGSSYNEQFF,TGTGCCAGCAGCTTATCGGCGGGAGGGAGCTCCTACAATGAGCAGTTCTTC
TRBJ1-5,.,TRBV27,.,CASSAAWGTNQPQHF,TGTGCCAGCAGTGCCGCCTGGGGCACAAATCAGCCCCAGCATTTT
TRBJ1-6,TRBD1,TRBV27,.,CASSLLEGTGDSPLHF,TGTGCCAGCAGTTTATTAGAGGGGACAGGGGATTCACCCCTCCACTTT
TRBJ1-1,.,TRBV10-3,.,CAIRISGQKNTEAFF,TGTGCCATCAGGATTTCGGGACAAAAAAACACTGAAGCTTTCTTT
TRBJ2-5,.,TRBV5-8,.,CASSFYPGETQYF,TGTGCCAGCAGCTTTTATCCAGGGGAGACCCAGTACTTC
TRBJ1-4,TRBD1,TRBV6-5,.,CASRRDRINEKLFF,TGTGCCAGCAGACGGGACAGAATTAATGAAAAACTGTTTTTT
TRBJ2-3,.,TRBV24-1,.,CATAASATDTQYF,TGTGCCACCGCAGCGTCCGCCACAGATACGCAGTATTTT
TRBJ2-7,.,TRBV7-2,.,CASSLGTLNPYEQYF,TGTGCCAGCAGCCTTGGGACACTTAATCCCTACGAGCAGTACTTC
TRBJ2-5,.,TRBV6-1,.,CASSESWGVRETQYF,TGTGCCAGCAGTGAAAGTTGGGGGGTTCGAGAGACCCAGTACTTC
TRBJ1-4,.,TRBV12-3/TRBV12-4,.,CASSSFHEKLFF,TGTGCCAGCAGTTCCTTTCATGAAAAACTGTTTTTT
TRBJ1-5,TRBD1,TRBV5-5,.,CASSLGTGGNQPQHF,TGTGCCAGCAGCCTGGGGACAGGGGGGAATCAGCCCCAGCATTTT
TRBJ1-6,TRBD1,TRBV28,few,CASRGQGVNSPLHF,TGTGCCAGCAGGGGACAGGGCGTTAATTCACCCCTCCACTTT
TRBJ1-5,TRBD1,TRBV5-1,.,CASSLDGQVVQPQHF,TGCGCCAGCAGCTTGGATGGACAGGTTGTTCAGCCCCAGCATTTT
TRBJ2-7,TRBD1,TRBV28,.,CASSYIQGAGEQYF,TGTGCCAGCAGTTATATCCAGGGGGCTGGCGAGCAGTACTTC
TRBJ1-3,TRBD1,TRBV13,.,CASSYTGTGRNTIYF,TGTGCCAGCAGCTATACCGGGACAGGGAGAAACACCATATATTTT
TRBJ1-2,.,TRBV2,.,CASRRNRALNYGYTF,TGTGCCAGCAGGAGGAACAGGGCCCTTAACTATGGCTACACCTTC
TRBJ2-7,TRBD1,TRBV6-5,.,CASRGTGQAYEQYF,TGTGCCAGCAGGGGGACAGGACAAGCCTACGAGCAGTACTTC
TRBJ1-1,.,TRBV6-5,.,CASSSVPRTEAFF,TGTGCCAGCAGTTCCGTTCCCCGCACTGAAGCTTTCTTT
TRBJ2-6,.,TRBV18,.,CASSLQGSSGANVLTF,TGTGCCAGCTCGTTGCAGGGTAGCTCTGGGGCCAACGTCCTGACTTTC
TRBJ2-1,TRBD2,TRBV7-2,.,CASSLRDSGRTFYNEQFF,TGTGCCAGCAGCTTACGTGATAGCGGGAGGACCTTCTACAATGAGCAGTTCTTC
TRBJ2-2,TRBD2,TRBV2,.,CASSESGRGGELFF,TGTGCCAGCAGTGAAAGCGGGAGGGGCGGGGAGCTGTTTTTT
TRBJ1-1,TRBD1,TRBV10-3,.,CAISVKGARTEAFF,TGTGCCATCAGTGTGAAGGGGGCGAGGACTGAAGCTTTCTTT
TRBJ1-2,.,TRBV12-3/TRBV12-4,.,CASSLGPGYGYTF,TGTGCCAGCAGTTTGGGCCCAGGATATGGCTACACCTTC
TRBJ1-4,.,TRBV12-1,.,CASRAGAGNKAHEKLFF,TGTGCCAGCAGGGCGGGGGCAGGGAATAAAGCTCATGAAAAACTGTTTTTT
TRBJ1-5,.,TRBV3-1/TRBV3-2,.,CASSQERTNISNQPQHF,TGTGCCAGCAGCCAAGAGAGGACAAATATTAGCAATCAGCCCCAGCATTTT
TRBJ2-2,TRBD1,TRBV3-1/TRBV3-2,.,CASSLDRVMGTGELFF,TGTGCCAGCAGCCTTGACAGGGTCATGGGGACCGGGGAGCTGTTTTTT
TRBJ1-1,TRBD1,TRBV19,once,CASSNTGDSTEAFF,TGTGCCAGTAGTAATACAGGGGACTCCACTGAAGCTTTCTTT
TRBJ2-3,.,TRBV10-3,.,CAISGTGASTDTQYF,TGTGCCATCAGCGGGACTGGGGCTAGCACAGATACGCAGTATTTT
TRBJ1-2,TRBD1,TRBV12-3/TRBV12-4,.,CASSFRDSYGYTF,TGTGCCAGCAGTTTCCGGGACAGCTATGGCTACACCTTC
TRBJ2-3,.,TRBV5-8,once,CASSSYRSTSTDTQYF,TGTGCCAGCAGCTCTTACAGGTCGACTAGCACAGATACGCAGTATTTT
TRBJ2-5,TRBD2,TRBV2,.,CASSLPAGRQETQYF,TGTGCCAGCAGCTTGCCAGCGGGGAGGCAAGAGACCCAGTACTTC
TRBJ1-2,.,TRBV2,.,CASSEHVKGDGYTF,TGTGCCAGCAGTGAACACGTGAAGGGAGATGGCTACACCTTC
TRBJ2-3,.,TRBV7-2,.,CASSLALSGDTQYF,TGTGCCAGCAGCTTAGCGCTTTCGGGAGATACGCAGTATTTT